These 6 T cell receptor beta chains were sequenced from one sample in a study of persistence of HIV-infected CD4 T cells. Their cognate antigens are unknown. This was the immunoSEQ version 4 assay in survey mode. Data came from immunoSEQ multiplex PCR; TCRdb stores just in-frame clones and leaves some out. The sample lists tens of thousands of clones; roughly three quarters were seen once. Overlapping HIV-1 Gag 15-mer peptides at 0.95 to 1 ug per peptide per mL were used. CD4+ T cells upregulating both CD40 ligand and CD69 were sorted as responding cells. The starting material was CD4+ T cells sorted from PBMCs after approximately 19-hour stimulation, obtained from a patient who received antiretroviral therapy. Source of these receptors: an adult man with HIV who was CMV-seropositive.

By share, this clone ranks as medium-sized (0.01 to 0.1%). Other DNA sequences in the same sample also yield this CDR3. This chain joins TRBV5-1 and TRBJ1-1; D gene uncertain. CDR1 and CDR2 (germline): SGHRS, YFSETQ. V shed 4 bases and J shed 1 base, with 5 bases lying between them. The CDR3 contains 12 residues. CDR3 in DNA: TGCGCCAGCAGCGTCGAGAACACTGAAGCTTTCTTT. It translates to CASSVENTEAFF.

For the CDR3, the DNA is TGTGCCAGCAGCTTAGGTGTAGGGGGGGATTCACCCCTCCACTTT. This codes for CASSLGVGGDSPLHF. V is TRBV7-9 and J is TRBJ1-6; D is possibly TRBD1 (6 bases). The V gene lost 1 base and the J gene lost 8 bases, with 12 bases spanning the gap. Germline CDR1 and CDR2: SEHNR and FQNEAQ (reference sequence). The CDR3 extends over 15 amino acids.

This rearrangement joins TRBV28 to TRBJ2-2; TRBD2 agrees at 12 bases. V gave up 9 bases and J gave up 5 bases; unmatched junction bases: 7. The CDR3 runs to 15 residues. Germline-derived CDR1 and CDR2 are MDHEN and SYDVKM. This CDR3 is CASSLAGGRTGELFF. The CDR3 coding sequence is TGTGCCAGTTCCCTAGCGGGGGGGCGGACCGGGGAGCTGTTTTTT.

J is TRBJ2-1 and V is TRBV6-1; 10 bases map to TRBD1. Germline V gene lookup returns CDR1 MNHNS and CDR2 SASEGT. V was pared by 3 bases and J by 2 bases, with 1 base of the junction left unmatched. The CDR3 has 15 amino acids. The CDR3 DNA sequence: TGTGCCAGCAGTGAGGACAGGGGGGCCTACAATGAGCAGTTCTTC. Protein product: CASSEDRGAYNEQFF.

This clone occurred a few times. V is TRBV7-8 and J is TRBJ1-6; 9 nucleotides agree with TRBD1. Losses at the gene ends were 1 base for V and 10 bases for J; bases not matched to a gene: 2. Looked up from germline, CDR1 is SGHVS and CDR2 is FQNEAQ. The CDR3 totals 14 residues. The CDR3 is CASSLGTGDSPLHF. CDR3 nucleotide sequence: TGTGCCAGCAGCTTAGGGACAGGGGACTCACCCCTCCACTTT.

The CDR3 DNA sequence: TGTGCCAGTAGTAGGGGGCGGGACAGCAATGAGCAGTTCTTC. Translating gives CASSRGRDSNEQFF. The gene calls are TRBV19 and TRBJ2-1, with D maybe TRBD1 (7 bases). The CDR3 has 14 residues. Trimming cost V 4 bases and J 6 bases, with 13 bases left between them. Per the germline V gene, CDR1 is LNHDA and CDR2 is SQIVND (reference sequence).